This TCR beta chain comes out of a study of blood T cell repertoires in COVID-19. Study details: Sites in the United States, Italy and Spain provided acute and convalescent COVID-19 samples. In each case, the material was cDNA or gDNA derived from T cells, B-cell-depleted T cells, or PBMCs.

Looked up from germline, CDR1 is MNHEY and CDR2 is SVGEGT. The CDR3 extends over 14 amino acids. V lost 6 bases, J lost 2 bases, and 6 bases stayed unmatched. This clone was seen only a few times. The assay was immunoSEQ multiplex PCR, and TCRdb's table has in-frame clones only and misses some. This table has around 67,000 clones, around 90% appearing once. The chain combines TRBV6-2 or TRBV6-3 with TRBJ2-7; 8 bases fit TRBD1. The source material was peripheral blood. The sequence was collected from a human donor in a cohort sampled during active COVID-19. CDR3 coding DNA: TGTGCCAGCAGCTTGACGACAGGGGCCTACGAGCAGTACTTC. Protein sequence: CASSLTTGAYEQYF.